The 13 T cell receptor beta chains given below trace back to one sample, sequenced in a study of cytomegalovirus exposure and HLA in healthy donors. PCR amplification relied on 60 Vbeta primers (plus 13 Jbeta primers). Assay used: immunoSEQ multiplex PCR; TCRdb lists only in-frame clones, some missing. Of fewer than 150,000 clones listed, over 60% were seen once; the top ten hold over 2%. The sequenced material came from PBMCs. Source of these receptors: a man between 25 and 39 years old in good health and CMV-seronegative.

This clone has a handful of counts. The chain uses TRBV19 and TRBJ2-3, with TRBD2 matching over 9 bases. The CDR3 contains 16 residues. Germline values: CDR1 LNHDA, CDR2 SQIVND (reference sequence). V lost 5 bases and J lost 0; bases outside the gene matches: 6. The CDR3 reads CASSGGTSLSTDTQYF. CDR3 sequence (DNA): TGTGCCAGTAGTGGAGGGACTAGCCTTAGCACAGATACGCAGTATTTT.

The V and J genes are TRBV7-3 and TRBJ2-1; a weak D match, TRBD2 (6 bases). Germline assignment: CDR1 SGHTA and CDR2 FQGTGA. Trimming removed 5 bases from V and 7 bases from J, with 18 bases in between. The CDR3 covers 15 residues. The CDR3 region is CASSENGRAGNEQFF. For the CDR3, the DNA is TGTGCCAGCAGCGAAAACGGAAGGGCGGGGAATGAGCAGTTCTTC.

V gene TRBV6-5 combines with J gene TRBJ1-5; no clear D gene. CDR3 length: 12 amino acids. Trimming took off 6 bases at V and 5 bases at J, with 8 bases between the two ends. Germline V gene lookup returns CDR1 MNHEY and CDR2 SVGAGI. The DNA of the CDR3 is TGTGCCAGCAGGGCGGGAGATCAGCCCCAGCATTTT. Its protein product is CASRAGDQPQHF.

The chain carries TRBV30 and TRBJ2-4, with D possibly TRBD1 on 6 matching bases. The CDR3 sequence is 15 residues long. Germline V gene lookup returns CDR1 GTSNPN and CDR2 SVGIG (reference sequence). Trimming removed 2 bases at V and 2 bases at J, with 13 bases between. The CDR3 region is CAWSNSGVSKNIQYF. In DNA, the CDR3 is TGTGCCTGGAGTAATTCAGGGGTATCCAAAAACATTCAGTACTTC.

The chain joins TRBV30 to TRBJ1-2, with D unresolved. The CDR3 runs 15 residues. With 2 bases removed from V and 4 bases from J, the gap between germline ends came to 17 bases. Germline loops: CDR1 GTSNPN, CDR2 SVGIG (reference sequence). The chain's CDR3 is CAWSPRQLLLYGYTF. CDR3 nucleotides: TGTGCCTGGAGTCCGAGGCAGCTCCTCCTCTATGGCTACACCTTC.

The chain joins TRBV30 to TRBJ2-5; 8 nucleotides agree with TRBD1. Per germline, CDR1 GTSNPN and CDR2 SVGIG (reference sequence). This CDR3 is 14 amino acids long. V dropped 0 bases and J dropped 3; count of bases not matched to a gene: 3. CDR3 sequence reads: CAWSVAGGEETQYF. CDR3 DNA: TGTGCCTGGAGTGTCGCAGGGGGCGAAGAGACCCAGTACTTC.

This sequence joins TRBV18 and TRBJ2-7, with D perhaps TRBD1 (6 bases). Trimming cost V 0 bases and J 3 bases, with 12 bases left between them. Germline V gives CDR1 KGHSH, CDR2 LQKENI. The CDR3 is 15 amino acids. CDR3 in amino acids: CASSPPARTDYEQYF. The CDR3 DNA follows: TGTGCCAGCTCACCACCCGCACGGACAGACTACGAGCAGTACTTC. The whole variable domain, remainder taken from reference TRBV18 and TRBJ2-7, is NAGVMQNPRHLVRRRGQEARLRCSPMKGHSHVYWYRQLPEEGLKFMVYLQKENIIDESGMPKERFSAEFPKEGPSILRIQQVVRGDSAAYFCASSPPARTDYEQYFGPGTRLTVT.

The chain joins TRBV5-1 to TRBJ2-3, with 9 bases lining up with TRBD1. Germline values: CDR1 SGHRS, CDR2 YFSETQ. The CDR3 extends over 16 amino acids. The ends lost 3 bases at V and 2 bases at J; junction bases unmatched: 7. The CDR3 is CASSSGTGGPTDTQYF. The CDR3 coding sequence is TGCGCCAGCAGCTCGGGCACAGGGGGCCCCACAGATACGCAGTATTTT.

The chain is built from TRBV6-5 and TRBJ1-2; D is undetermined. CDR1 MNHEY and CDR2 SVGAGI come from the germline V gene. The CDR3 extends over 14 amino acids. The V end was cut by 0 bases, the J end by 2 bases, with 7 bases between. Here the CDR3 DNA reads TGTGCCAGCAGTTACTCGGAGTTAAACTATGGCTACACCTTC. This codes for CASSYSELNYGYTF.

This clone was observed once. The CDR3 region is CASSLGEGLAGGNEQFF. The CDR3, as DNA: TGCGCCAGCAGCTTGGGTGAGGGACTAGCGGGAGGAAATGAGCAGTTCTTC. This rearrangement joins TRBV5-1 to TRBJ2-1, with TRBD2 matching 15 bases. Germline-derived CDR1 and CDR2 are SGHRS and YFSETQ. V lost 0 bases to trimming and J lost 7 bases; unmatched junction nucleotides: 5. CDR3 size: 17 residues.

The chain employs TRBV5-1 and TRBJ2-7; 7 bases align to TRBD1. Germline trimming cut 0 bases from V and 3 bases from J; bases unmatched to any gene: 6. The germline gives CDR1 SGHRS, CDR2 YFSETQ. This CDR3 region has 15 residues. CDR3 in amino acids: CASSLAVGTVYEQYF. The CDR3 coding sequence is TGCGCCAGCAGCTTGGCCGTCGGGACAGTCTACGAGCAGTACTTC.

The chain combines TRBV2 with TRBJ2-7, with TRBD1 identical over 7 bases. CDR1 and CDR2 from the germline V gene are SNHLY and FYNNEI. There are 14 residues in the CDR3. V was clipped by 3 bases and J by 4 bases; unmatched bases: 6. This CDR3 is CASSEGARGYEQYF. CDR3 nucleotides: TGTGCCAGCAGTGAGGGGGCCAGGGGGTACGAGCAGTACTTC.

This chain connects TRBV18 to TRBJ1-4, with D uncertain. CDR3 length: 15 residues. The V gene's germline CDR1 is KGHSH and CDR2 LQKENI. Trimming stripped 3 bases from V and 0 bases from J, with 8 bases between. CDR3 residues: CASSPGRPTNEKLFF. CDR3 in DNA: TGTGCCAGCTCACCGGGGAGACCAACTAATGAAAAACTGTTTTTT.